Listed here are 17 T cell receptor beta chains from one sample, sequenced in a study of cytomegalovirus exposure and HLA in healthy donors. Researchers ran the PCR with 60 Vbeta and 13 Jbeta primers. Data came from immunoSEQ multiplex PCR; TCRdb stores just in-frame clones and leaves some out. The data hold under 110,000 clones, with about 85% observed a single time. Sequencing used PBMCs. These receptors originate from a young man in good health and CMV-seronegative.

The chain employs TRBV5-8 and TRBJ1-2, with D possibly TRBD1 on 5 matching bases. The CDR3 contains 15 residues. V was clipped by 3 bases and J by 0 bases, with 12 bases between them. Looked up from germline, CDR1 is SGHTS and CDR2 is YDEGEE. The CDR3 region is CASSSDSKANYGYTF. CDR3 nucleotides: TGTGCCAGCAGCTCAGACAGTAAAGCTAACTATGGCTACACCTTC.

The rearrangement uses TRBV2 and TRBJ2-5; D is perhaps TRBD1 (5 bases). V was shortened by 4 bases and J by 2 bases, with 14 bases between the two germline ends. The CDR3 runs 15 residues. In germline, CDR1 is SNHLY, CDR2 FYNNEI. DNA of the CDR3: TGTGCCAGCAGTGGGGCCGAGACAGCGCAAGAGACCCAGTACTTC. It yields the protein CASSGAETAQETQYF.

V usage is TRBV4-3 and J usage is TRBJ2-7; 8 bases line up with TRBD2. Losses at the gene ends were 5 bases for V and 2 bases for J; bases not matched to a gene: 8. Germline-derived CDR1 and CDR2 are LGHNA and YSLEER. The CDR3 consists of 15 residues. DNA of the CDR3: TGCGCCAGCAGCATCGCCCGGGAGGGCCCCTACGAGCAGTACTTC. This gives the protein CASSIAREGPYEQYF.

The chain is built from TRBV11-2 and TRBJ1-1; the D gene is possibly TRBD1 (6 bases). CDR1 SGHAT and CDR2 FQNNGV come from the germline V gene. The germline V and J ends were trimmed by 5 bases and 3 bases, with 10 bases remaining between them. The CDR3 has 13 residues. Here the CDR3 reads CASSATGYTEAFF. As DNA, the CDR3 is TGTGCCAGCAGCGCAACAGGGTACACTGAAGCTTTCTTT.

The rearrangement uses TRBV27 and TRBJ2-1, with TRBD2 matching over 7 bases. The junction had 6 bases not matched to a gene; V was cut back by 8 bases and J by 8 bases. This CDR3 contains 12 residues. Germline values: CDR1 MNHEY, CDR2 SMNVEV (reference sequence). DNA for the CDR3: TGTGCCAGCCGGGACTATATTTATGAGCAGTTCTTC. It translates to CASRDYIYEQFF.

The chain couples TRBV7-9 to TRBJ2-6; weak D call: TRBD2 (6 bases). This CDR3 is 19 amino acids long. Trimming shortened V by 2 bases and J by 0 bases, and 17 bases separated the two germline ends. Looked up from germline, CDR1 is SEHNR and CDR2 is FQNEAQ (reference sequence). Here the CDR3 DNA reads TGTGCCAGCAGCTTAATCGCCGCGGGACCGTCCTCTGGGGCCAACGTCCTGACTTTC. Translated, it gives CASSLIAAGPSSGANVLTF.

In this sample, this clone turned up many times. The chain has TRBV5-1 and TRBJ1-1; TRBD1 matches at 7 bases. V lost 0 bases, J lost 3 bases, and 2 bases stayed unmatched. Germline CDR1 and CDR2: SGHRS and YFSETQ. This CDR3 spans 14 amino acids. The CDR3 region has the DNA TGCGCCAGCAGCTTGGAAGGGGGCTACACTGAAGCTTTCTTT. Amino acid sequence: CASSLEGGYTEAFF. Based on the CDR3 plus reference TRBV5-1 and TRBJ1-1, the full variable domain is KAGVTQTPRYLIKTRGQQVTLSCSPISGHRSVSWYQQTPGQGLQFLFEYFSETQRNKGNFPGRFSGRQFSNSRSEMNVSTLELGDSALYLCASSLEGGYTEAFFGQGTRLTVV.

This clone turned up a few times. CDR3: CAWSVNSGGNYEQYF. The CDR3 DNA reads as TGTGCCTGGAGTGTAAATAGCGGGGGTAACTACGAGCAGTACTTC. The chain joins TRBV30 to TRBJ2-7, with 9 nucleotides matching TRBD2. The CDR3 has 15 residues. J gave up 3 bases and V 0 bases, and 6 bases lay outside the gene matches. The germline gives CDR1 GTSNPN, CDR2 SVGIG (reference sequence).

V usage is TRBV7-9 and J usage is TRBJ1-1, with D unclear. V lost 3 bases to trimming and J lost 0 bases, with 8 bases between them. The CDR3 has 14 amino acids. CDR1 SEHNR and CDR2 FQNEAQ come from the germline V gene (reference sequence). In DNA form, the CDR3 reads TGTGCCAGCAGCTTCGGTGGAGTGAACACTGAAGCTTTCTTT. Translation gives CASSFGGVNTEAFF.

The chain has TRBV29-1 and TRBJ1-2; 8 bases fit TRBD1. The V segment lost 6 bases and the J segment 5 bases; nucleotides outside the gene matches: 8. CDR1 is SQVTM, CDR2 ANQGSEA, per germline. The CDR3 is 13 residues long. The CDR3 region has the DNA TGCAGCGTCGCTCCGGGACAGGAGTATGGCTACACCTTC. This sequence encodes CSVAPGQEYGYTF.

The rearrangement joins TRBV5-1 to TRBJ2-7; 8 bases align to TRBD1. The germline CDR1 and CDR2 sequences are SGHRS and YFSETQ. The CDR3 has 16 amino acids. Unmatched junction bases numbered 11, after V lost 3 bases and J lost 3 bases. The CDR3 reads CASSSDGGQGDYEQYF. Here the CDR3 DNA reads TGCGCCAGCAGCTCGGATGGTGGACAGGGTGACTACGAGCAGTACTTC. Using reference TRBV5-1 and TRBJ2-7 for the parts outside the CDR3, the full variable domain is KAGVTQTPRYLIKTRGQQVTLSCSPISGHRSVSWYQQTPGQGLQFLFEYFSETQRNKGNFPGRFSGRQFSNSRSEMNVSTLELGDSALYLCASSSDGGQGDYEQYFGPGTRLTVT.

The chain is built from TRBV13 and TRBJ2-5; 7 bases align to TRBD1. The CDR3 contains 15 residues. Trimming at V came to 5 bases and at J to 5 bases, leaving 11 bases not matched to a gene. CDR1 is PRHDT and CDR2 is FYEKMQ in the germline V gene (reference sequence). The CDR3 DNA reads TGTGCCAGCAGCCCACAGGGGATGAGTACGGAGACCCAGTACTTC. Protein product: CASSPQGMSTETQYF.

The chain has TRBV5-8 and TRBJ2-2, with 8 bases matching TRBD1. CDR3 length: 15 amino acids. Trimming at V came to 0 bases and at J to 4 bases, leaving 2 bases not matched to a gene. In germline, CDR1 is SGHTS, CDR2 YDEGEE. In DNA form, the CDR3 reads TGTGCCAGCAGCTTGGGGACAGGGCGCACCGGGGAGCTGTTTTTT. It specifies CASSLGTGRTGELFF.

J is TRBJ2-2 and V is TRBV5-4, with 13 bases that match TRBD2. CDR3 length equals 16 residues. With V trimmed by 0 bases and J by 5 bases, 1 base remained unmatched. Looked up from germline, CDR1 is SGHNT and CDR2 is YYREEE (reference sequence). The CDR3 reads CASSLAGLAGTGELFF. In DNA form, the CDR3 reads TGTGCCAGCAGCTTGGCGGGACTAGCGGGAACCGGGGAGCTGTTTTTT.

The genes are TRBV14 and TRBJ1-2; D call uncertain. Trimming cost V 6 bases and J 5 bases, with 13 bases left between them. This CDR3 is 13 amino acids long. Germline lookup yields CDR1 SGHDN and CDR2 FVKESK. The CDR3 spells CASSPTPTYGYTF. CDR3 bases: TGTGCCAGCAGTCCGACACCTACTTATGGCTACACCTTC.

The chain is built from TRBV11-3 and TRBJ2-3, with a weak D call TRBD2 (6 bases). The CDR3 runs 18 residues. V lost 4 bases and J 3 bases, leaving 23 bases between the germline ends. Germline loops: CDR1 SGHNT, CDR2 YENEEA. This CDR3 is CASSSRLGVQEGTDTQYF. Here the CDR3 DNA reads TGTGCCAGCAGCTCACGCCTGGGGGTACAGGAGGGAACAGATACGCAGTATTTT. Filled out from reference TRBV11-3 and TRBJ2-3, the complete variable domain reads EAGVVQSPRYKIIEKKQPVAFWCNPISGHNTLYWYLQNLGQGPELLIRYENEEAVDDSQLPKDRFSAERLKGVDSTLKIQPAELGDSAVYLCASSSRLGVQEGTDTQYFGPGTRLTVL.

This chain links TRBV7-2 with TRBJ2-7; tentative D call: TRBD2 (5 bases). CDR1 and CDR2 from the germline V gene are SGHTA and FQGNSA. V was clipped by 5 bases and J by 0 bases, with 17 bases between them. This CDR3 region has 16 residues. The CDR3 reads CASSLEVRHNSYEQYF. The CDR3 nucleotides are TGTGCCAGCAGCCTGGAGGTCAGACACAACTCCTACGAGCAGTACTTC.